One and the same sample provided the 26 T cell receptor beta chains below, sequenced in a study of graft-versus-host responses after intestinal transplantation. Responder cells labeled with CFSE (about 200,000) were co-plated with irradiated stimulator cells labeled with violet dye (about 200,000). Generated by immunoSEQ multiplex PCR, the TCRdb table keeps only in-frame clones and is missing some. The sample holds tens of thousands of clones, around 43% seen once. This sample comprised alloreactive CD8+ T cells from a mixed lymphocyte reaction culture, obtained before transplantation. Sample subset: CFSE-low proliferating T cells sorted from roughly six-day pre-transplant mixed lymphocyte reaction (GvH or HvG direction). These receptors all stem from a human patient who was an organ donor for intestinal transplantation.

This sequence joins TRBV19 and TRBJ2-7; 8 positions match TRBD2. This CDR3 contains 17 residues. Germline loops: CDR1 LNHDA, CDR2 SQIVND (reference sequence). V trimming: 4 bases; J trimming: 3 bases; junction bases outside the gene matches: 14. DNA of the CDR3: TGTGCCAGTAGTACTAAAGGCCGGGGGGGCTGCCTCTACGAGCAGTACTTC. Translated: CASSTKGRGGCLYEQYF.

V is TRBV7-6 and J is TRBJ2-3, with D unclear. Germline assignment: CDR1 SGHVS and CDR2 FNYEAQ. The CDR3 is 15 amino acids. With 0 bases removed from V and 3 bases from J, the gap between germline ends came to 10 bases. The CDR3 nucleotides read TGTGCCAGCAGCTTAGCGGGTGTCTGGACAGATACGCAGTATTTT. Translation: CASSLAGVWTDTQYF.

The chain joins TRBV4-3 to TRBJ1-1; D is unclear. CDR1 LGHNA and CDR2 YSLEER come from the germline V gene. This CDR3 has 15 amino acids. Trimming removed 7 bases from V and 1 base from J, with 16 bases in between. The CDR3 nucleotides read TGCGCCAGCAACTCTAGGCTGGGGAGGAACACTGAAGCTTTCTTT. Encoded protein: CASNSRLGRNTEAFF.

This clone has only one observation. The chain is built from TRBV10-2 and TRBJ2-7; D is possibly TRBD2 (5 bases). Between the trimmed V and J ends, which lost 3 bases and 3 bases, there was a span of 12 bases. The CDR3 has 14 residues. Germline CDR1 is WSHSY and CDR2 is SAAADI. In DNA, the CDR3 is TGCGCCAGCAGTGAACTACTAGTAGGCTACGAGCAGTACTTC. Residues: CASSELLVGYEQYF.

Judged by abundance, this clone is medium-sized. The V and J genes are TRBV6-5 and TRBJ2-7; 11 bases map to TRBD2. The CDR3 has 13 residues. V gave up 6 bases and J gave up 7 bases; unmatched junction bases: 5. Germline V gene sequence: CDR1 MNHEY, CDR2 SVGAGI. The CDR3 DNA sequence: TGTGCCAGCAGCCTAGCGGGAGGAAGGGAGCAGTACTTC. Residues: CASSLAGGREQYF.

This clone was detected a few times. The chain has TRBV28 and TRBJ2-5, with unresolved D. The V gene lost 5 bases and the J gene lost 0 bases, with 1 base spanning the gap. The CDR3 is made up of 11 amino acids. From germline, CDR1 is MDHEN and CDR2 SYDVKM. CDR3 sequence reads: CASSHQETQYF. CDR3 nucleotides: TGTGCCAGCAGTCACCAAGAGACCCAGTACTTC.

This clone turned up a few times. Here the CDR3 DNA reads TGTGCCAGCAGCTTAACGGGGATTAGGGGAGAGACCCAGTACTTC. It translates to CASSLTGIRGETQYF. The chain employs TRBV7-3 and TRBJ2-5; a weak D match, TRBD1 (5 bases). The CDR3 covers 15 residues. The V and J ends lost 0 bases and 4 bases respectively, with 12 bases between them. Germline V gene sequence: CDR1 SGHTA, CDR2 FQGTGA.

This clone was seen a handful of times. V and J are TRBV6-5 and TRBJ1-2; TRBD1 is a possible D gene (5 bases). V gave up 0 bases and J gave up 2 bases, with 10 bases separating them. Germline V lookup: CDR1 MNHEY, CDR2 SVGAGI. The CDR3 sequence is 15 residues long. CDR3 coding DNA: TGTGCCAGCAGTTACTCGACCCAGGGCAACTATGGCTACACCTTC. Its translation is CASSYSTQGNYGYTF.

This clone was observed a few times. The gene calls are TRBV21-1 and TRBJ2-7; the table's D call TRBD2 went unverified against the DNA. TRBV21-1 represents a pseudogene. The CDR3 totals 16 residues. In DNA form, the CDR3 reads TGTGCCAGCAGCAAACATGAGACTAGCGGACCCTACGAGCAGTACTTC. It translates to CASSKHETSGPYEQYF.

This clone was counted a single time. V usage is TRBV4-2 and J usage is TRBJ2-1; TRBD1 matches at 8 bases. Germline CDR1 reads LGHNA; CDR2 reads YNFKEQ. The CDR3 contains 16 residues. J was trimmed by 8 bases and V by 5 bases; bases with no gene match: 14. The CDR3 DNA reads TGTGCCAGCAGCTTGAAGGACAGGGTTTTTTATGATGAGCAGTTCTTC. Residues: CASSLKDRVFYDEQFF.

DNA for the CDR3: TGTGCCAGCAGCTTGGGCGCAGGTGGAGGATTCGAAAACATTCAGTACTTC. Amino acids: CASSLGAGGGFENIQYF. The chain links TRBV5-5 to TRBJ2-4, with D perhaps TRBD2 (5 bases). Trimming cost V 0 bases and J 5 bases, with 18 bases left between them. The CDR3 covers 17 residues. The germline V gene has CDR1 SGHKS and CDR2 YYEKEE (reference sequence).

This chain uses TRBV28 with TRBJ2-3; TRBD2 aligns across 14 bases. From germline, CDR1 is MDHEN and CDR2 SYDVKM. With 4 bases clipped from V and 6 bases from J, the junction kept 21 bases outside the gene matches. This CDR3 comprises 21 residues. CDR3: CASSWEVLPGLAGECGDTQYF. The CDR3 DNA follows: TGTGCCAGCAGTTGGGAGGTCTTACCGGGACTAGCGGGAGAATGTGGGGATACGCAGTATTTT.

CDR3 protein: CASSEGGNEQFF. The CDR3 DNA follows: TGTGCCAGCAGTGAAGGTGGCAATGAGCAGTTCTTC. V usage is TRBV6-1 and J usage is TRBJ2-1; D unresolved. This CDR3 region has 12 residues. Germline values: CDR1 MNHNS, CDR2 SASEGT. With 1 base removed from V and 6 bases from J, the gap between germline ends came to 4 bases.

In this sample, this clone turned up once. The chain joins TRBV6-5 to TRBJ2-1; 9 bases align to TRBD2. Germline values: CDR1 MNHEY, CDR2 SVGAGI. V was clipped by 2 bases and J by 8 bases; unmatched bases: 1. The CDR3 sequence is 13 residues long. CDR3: CASSYGTSYEQFF. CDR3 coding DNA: TGTGCCAGCAGTTACGGGACTAGCTATGAGCAGTTCTTC.

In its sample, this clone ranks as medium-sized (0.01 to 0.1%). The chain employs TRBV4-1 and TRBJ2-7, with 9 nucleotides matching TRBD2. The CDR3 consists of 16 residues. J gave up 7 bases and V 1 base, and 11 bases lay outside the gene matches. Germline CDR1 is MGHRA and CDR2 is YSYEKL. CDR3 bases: TGCGCCAGCAGCCAAGTTGGCGGGAGGGCCGTAGGGGAGCAGTACTTC. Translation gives CASSQVGGRAVGEQYF.

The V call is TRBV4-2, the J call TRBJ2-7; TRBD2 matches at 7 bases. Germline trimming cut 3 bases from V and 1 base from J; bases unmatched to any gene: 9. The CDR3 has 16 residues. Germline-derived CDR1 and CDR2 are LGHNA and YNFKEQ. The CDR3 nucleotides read TGTGCCAGCAGCCACCGAGGTAGCGGGCAATCCTACGAGCAGTACTTC. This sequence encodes CASSHRGSGQSYEQYF.

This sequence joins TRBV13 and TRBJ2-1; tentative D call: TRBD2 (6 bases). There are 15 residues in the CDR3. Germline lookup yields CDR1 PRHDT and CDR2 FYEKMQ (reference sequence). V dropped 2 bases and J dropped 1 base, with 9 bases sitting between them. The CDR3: CASSLLSGSYNEQFF. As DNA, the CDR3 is TGTGCCAGCAGCTTACTTAGCGGATCCTACAATGAGCAGTTCTTC.

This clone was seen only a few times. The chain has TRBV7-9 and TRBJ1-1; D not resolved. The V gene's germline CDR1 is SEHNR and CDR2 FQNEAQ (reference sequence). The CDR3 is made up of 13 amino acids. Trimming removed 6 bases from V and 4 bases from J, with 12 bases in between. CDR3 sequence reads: CASSPGGFTEAFF. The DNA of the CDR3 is TGTGCCAGCAGTCCCGGCGGGTTCACTGAAGCTTTCTTT. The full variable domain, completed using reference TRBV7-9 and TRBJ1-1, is DTGVSQNPRHKITKRGQNVTFRCDPISEHNRLYWYRQTLGQGPEFLTYFQNEAQLEKSRLLSDRFSAERPKGSFSTLEIQRTEQGDSAMYLCASSPGGFTEAFFGQGTRLTVV.

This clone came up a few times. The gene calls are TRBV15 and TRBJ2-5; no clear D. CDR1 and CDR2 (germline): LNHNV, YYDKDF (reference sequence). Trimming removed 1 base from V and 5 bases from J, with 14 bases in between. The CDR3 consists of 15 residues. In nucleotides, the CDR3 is TGTGCCACCAGCAGAGCCGCTGGGTTGAGTGAGACCCAGTACTTC. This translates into CATSRAAGLSETQYF.

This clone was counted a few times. CDR3 coding DNA: TGCAGCGTCGAGGACGGCACCGGGGAGCTGTTTTTT. It specifies CSVEDGTGELFF. This chain joins TRBV29-1 and TRBJ2-2, with D hard to call. Trimming removed 6 bases from V and 4 bases from J, with 9 bases in between. The CDR3 consists of 12 residues. Germline V gives CDR1 SQVTM, CDR2 ANQGSEA.

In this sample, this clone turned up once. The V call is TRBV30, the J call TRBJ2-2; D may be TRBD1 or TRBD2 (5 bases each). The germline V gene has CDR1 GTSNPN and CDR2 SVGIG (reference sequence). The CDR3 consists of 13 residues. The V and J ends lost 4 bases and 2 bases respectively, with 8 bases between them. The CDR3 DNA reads TGTGCCTGGACAGGGACCAACACCGGGGAGCTGTTTTTT. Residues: CAWTGTNTGELFF.

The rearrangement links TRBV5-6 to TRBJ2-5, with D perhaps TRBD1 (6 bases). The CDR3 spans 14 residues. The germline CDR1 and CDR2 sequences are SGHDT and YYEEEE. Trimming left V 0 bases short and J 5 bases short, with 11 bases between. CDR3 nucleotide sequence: TGTGCCAGCAGCTTGGGGGGGCGCTCGGAGACCCAGTACTTC. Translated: CASSLGGRSETQYF.

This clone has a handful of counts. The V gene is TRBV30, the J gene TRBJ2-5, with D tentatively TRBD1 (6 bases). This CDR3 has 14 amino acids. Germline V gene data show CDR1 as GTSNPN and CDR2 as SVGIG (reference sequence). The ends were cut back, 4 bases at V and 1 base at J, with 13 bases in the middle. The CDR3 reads CAWTAGTFQETQYF. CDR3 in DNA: TGTGCCTGGACCGCTGGGACATTCCAAGAGACCCAGTACTTC.

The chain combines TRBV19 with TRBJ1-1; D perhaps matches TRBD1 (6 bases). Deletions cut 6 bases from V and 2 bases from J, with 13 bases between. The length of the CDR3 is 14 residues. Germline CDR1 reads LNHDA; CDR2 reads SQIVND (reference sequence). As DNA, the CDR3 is TGTGCCAGTAGCTCCCGGGGGGCAAACACTGAAGCTTTCTTT. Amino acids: CASSSRGANTEAFF.

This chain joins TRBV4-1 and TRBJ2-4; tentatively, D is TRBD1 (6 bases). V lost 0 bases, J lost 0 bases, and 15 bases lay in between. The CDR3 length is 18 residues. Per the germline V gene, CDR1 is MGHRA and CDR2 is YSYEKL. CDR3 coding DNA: TGCGCCAGCAGCCAAGATCCGACAGGAAGCTTAGCCAAAAACATTCAGTACTTC. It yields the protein CASSQDPTGSLAKNIQYF.

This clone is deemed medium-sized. CDR3 bases: TGTGCCAGCAGTCGGGCAGGGGTTGTCAATCAGCCCCAGCATTTT. Its translation: CASSRAGVVNQPQHF. V gene TRBV2 combines with J gene TRBJ1-5; perhaps TRBD1 as D (6 bases). CDR3 size: 15 residues. Deletions cut 5 bases from V and 3 bases from J, with 14 bases between. CDR1 is SNHLY, CDR2 FYNNEI, per germline.